The 5 T cell receptor beta chains in this list originate from one sample, sequenced in a study of technical replicates of blood from a handful of donors. Measured with immunoSEQ multiplex PCR; TCRdb has only the in-frame clones, and not every one. The sample consists of tens of thousands of clones, over 95% of them appearing once. The sample taken for sequencing was T cells isolated from PBMCs. The receptors were sampled from a human donor in good health.

This sequence joins TRBV4-1 and TRBJ1-6, with D unclear. The germline V gene has CDR1 MGHRA and CDR2 YSYEKL. Deletions cut 0 bases from V and 1 base from J, with 7 bases between. CDR3 length: 16 residues. This chain's CDR3 is CASSQEAASYNSPLHF. The CDR3 nucleotides read TGCGCCAGCAGCCAAGAAGCCGCTTCCTATAATTCACCCCTCCACTTT.

To note about this clone: Additional DNA sequences in this sample encode the identical CDR3. V gene TRBV2 combines with J gene TRBJ1-5, with TRBD1 matching 7 bases. The CDR3 length is 14 residues. Trimming cost V 5 bases and J 4 bases; bases outside gene matches: 5. CDR1 is SNHLY, CDR2 FYNNEI, per germline. Here the CDR3 DNA reads TGTGCCAGCAGTCCTGGGACAGTGAATCAGCCCCAGCATTTT. Its translation: CASSPGTVNQPQHF.

In its sample, this clone was seen once. The chain links TRBV29-1 to TRBJ2-7; 9 positions agree with TRBD1. The V gene's germline CDR1 is SQVTM and CDR2 ANQGSEA. Trimming at V came to 4 bases and at J to 6 bases, leaving 10 bases not matched to a gene. The CDR3 runs 14 residues. The CDR3 reads CSVASGQGLAEQYF. The CDR3 nucleotides read TGCAGCGTTGCTTCTGGACAGGGGTTAGCCGAGCAGTACTTC.

The chain is built from TRBV28 and TRBJ1-1; 8 bases map to TRBD1. Per germline, CDR1 MDHEN and CDR2 SYDVKM. This CDR3 is built from 15 residues. V dropped 5 bases and J dropped 6; count of bases not matched to a gene: 11. The CDR3, as DNA: TGTGCCAGCAGTCCCCGGACAGGGCCCGGCCCTGAAGCTTTCTTT. Translated: CASSPRTGPGPEAFF.

V and J are TRBV11-2 and TRBJ2-5, with D maybe TRBD1 (6 bases). The CDR3 consists of 12 residues. Germline V gene sequence: CDR1 SGHAT, CDR2 FQNNGV. V dropped 3 bases and J dropped 9 bases, with 11 bases sitting between them. In nucleotides, the CDR3 is TGTGCCAGCAGCTTCATACAGGGCCCCCAGTACTTC. Protein product: CASSFIQGPQYF.